This T cell receptor (beta chain) is drawn from a study of blood T cell repertoires in COVID-19. Study-level background: Sites in the United States, Italy and Spain provided acute and convalescent COVID-19 samples.

Source study methods: The authors estimated nucleated cell counts from reference gene primer amplification. Clones were sequenced by immunoSEQ multiplex PCR, and TCRdb holds only the in-frame ones, with some missing. Clonal size and the V and J genes are those of that table, whereas D and trimming came from the DNA. Of about 190,000 clones in the sample, approximately 84% were seen once. The study assigned cohorts using participant-reported clinical history. Germline V gene data show CDR1 as SGHKS and CDR2 as YYEKEE (reference sequence). Trimming removed 1 base from V and 4 bases from J, with 17 bases in between. The CDR3 runs to 16 residues.

The sequence came from a woman aged 30 to 39 who had recovered from COVID-19. J is TRBJ1-1 and V is TRBV5-5; D is ambiguous. Sequencing was carried out using PBMCs or T cells enriched from blood (not recorded which). The CDR3 DNA sequence: TGTGCCAGCAGCTTGTCTCCCCTCCGGGGAGGCACTGAAGCTTTCTTT. Amino acids: CASSLSPLRGGTEAFF.